These 21 T cell receptor beta chains were all obtained from the same sample, sequenced in a study of blood T cells in healthy people across ages. A J-beta primer mix and a sample-barcoded 5' primer were used in a second PCR of roughly 6 to 12 cycles. Via MiXCR, TCRdb re-called the 5' RACE reads, giving one row per CDR3 protein. The profile shows some 1.6 million distinct CDR3 sequences, around 35% of them singletons. Sample: blood. These receptors were obtained from a woman aged 25 to 39 in good health.

A few counts support this clonotype. The chain recombines TRBV6-2 or TRBV6-3 with TRBJ1-1; possibly TRBD1 for D (5 bases). V lost 2 bases and J lost 11, with 15 bases in between. Germline V gene lookup returns CDR1 MNHEY and CDR2 SVGEGT. The CDR3 spans 13 residues. The CDR3 spells CASSYGGFIGAFF. CDR3 DNA sequence: TGTGCCAGCAGTTACGGGGGATTTATCGGGGCTTTCTTT.

The chain links TRBV29-1 to TRBJ1-1; possibly TRBD1 for D (6 bases). The CDR3 runs 12 residues. The V end lost 5 bases, the J end lost 8 bases, and 15 bases lay between the germline ends. Germline V lookup: CDR1 SQVTM, CDR2 ANQGSEA. The CDR3 loop is CSVWTVSSEAFF. The DNA for the CDR3 is TGCAGCGTTTGGACAGTTTCCTCCGAAGCTTTCTTT.

In regard to this clonotype: A much larger clone differs by one base, so this may be a read error. The rearrangement links TRBV27 to TRBJ2-3; D is unresolved. Germline-derived CDR1 and CDR2 are MNHEY and SMNVEV (reference sequence). The CDR3 has 15 amino acids. The CDR3, as DNA: TGTACCAGCAGTTCCCCTACGCTTAGCCCCGATACGCAGTATTTT. Protein: CTSSSPTLSPDTQYF.

The chain couples TRBV20-1 to TRBJ2-3; possibly TRBD1 for D (6 bases). Trimming took off 0 bases at V and 1 base at J, with 11 bases between the two ends. From germline, CDR1 is DFQATT and CDR2 SNEGSKA (reference sequence). The CDR3 has 15 residues. The CDR3 DNA sequence: TGCAGTGCTAGAGACAGGGGTCTTGGCACAGATACGCAGTATTTT. Residues: CSARDRGLGTDTQYF.

This clonotype was counted a few times. The gene calls are TRBV27 and TRBJ2-7; the D is unclear. Looked up from germline, CDR1 is MNHEY and CDR2 is SMNVEV (reference sequence). The V and J ends lost 6 bases and 6 bases respectively, with 9 bases between them. The CDR3 covers 11 residues. The CDR3 DNA reads as TGTGCCAGCAGCTGGTCTGGCGAGCAGTACTTC. Translation gives CASSWSGEQYF.

On this clonotype itself: The junction shows a germline mismatch at one end, possibly a read error. The chain uses TRBV20-1 and TRBJ1-6; tentative D call: TRBD1 (6 bases). There are 14 residues in the CDR3. The germline V gene has CDR1 DFQATT and CDR2 SNEGSKA (reference sequence). For the CDR3, the DNA is TGCAGTGCTAGATACAGGGTAATCAATTCACCCCGCCACTTT. This codes for CSARYRVINSPRHF.

This clonotype was counted between two and nine times. The J gene is TRBJ2-5, the V gene TRBV2; D possibly corresponds to TRBD2 (6 bases). Germline assignment: CDR1 SNHLY and CDR2 FYNNEI. Trimming stripped 7 bases from V and 5 bases from J, with 14 bases between. The CDR3 spans 13 residues. The CDR3 coding sequence is TGTGCCAGCACCTGGCCAGGAGGGGAGACCCAGTACTTC. Protein: CASTWPGGETQYF. The full variable domain, its missing parts supplied by reference TRBV2 and TRBJ2-5, is EPEVTQTPSHQVTQMGQEVILRCVPISNHLYFYWYRQILGQKVEFLVSFYNNEISEKSEIFDDQFSVERPDGSNFTLKIRSTKLEDSAMYFCASTWPGGETQYFGPGTRLLVL.

The genes are TRBV4-1 and TRBJ2-4; TRBD1 might be the D (5 bases). The CDR3 totals 16 residues. V lost 1 base, J lost 0 bases, and 10 bases lay in between. The germline V gene encodes CDR1 MGHRA and CDR2 YSYEKL. CDR3 in DNA: TGCGCCAGCAGCCAAGGGACACCGCTAGCCAAAAACATTCAGTACTTC. Translating it yields CASSQGTPLAKNIQYF.

The chain is built from TRBV29-1 and TRBJ2-1, with 8 bases aligning to TRBD2. Germline CDR1 is SQVTM and CDR2 is ANQGSEA. The CDR3 covers 13 residues. J gave up 2 bases and V 7 bases, and 4 bases lay outside the gene matches. CDR3 DNA: TGCAGCGGGGAGCGGGAGCCCTACAATGAGCAGTTCTTC. Translated: CSGEREPYNEQFF.

A few counts support this clonotype. The chain links TRBV3-1 to TRBJ2-3; D is ambiguous. The CDR3 runs to 15 residues. CDR1 is LGHDT, CDR2 YNNKEL, per germline (reference sequence). The V and J ends lost 0 bases and 0 bases respectively, with 7 bases between them. The CDR3: CASSQDPISTDTQYF. The CDR3 DNA is TGTGCCAGCAGCCAAGATCCCATAAGCACAGATACGCAGTATTTT.

About this clonotype itself: A single base separates this from a much larger clone, so it may be a read error. The chain uses TRBV20-1 and TRBJ2-5; D remains unclear. The CDR3 contains 14 residues. Germline CDR1 and CDR2: DFQATT and SNEGSKA (reference sequence). The V end lost 5 bases, the J end lost 1 base, and 14 bases lay between the germline ends. The CDR3 protein is CSAGVSRAQETQYF. The CDR3 DNA is TGCAGTGCTGGGGTCTCGAGAGCCCAAGAGACCCAGTACTTC.

The rearrangement links TRBV12-3 or TRBV12-4 to TRBJ2-5; D gene uncertain. CDR3 length: 11 residues. V was pared by 3 bases and J by 13 bases, with 12 bases between. CDR3 loop: CASSFTTRTYF. CDR3 sequence (DNA): TGTGCCAGCAGTTTTACGACAAGAACGTACTTC.

Points on this clonotype: The conserved phenylalanine or tryptophan normally closing the CDR3 is absent here, so this likely arose from a read error. The limits of the CDR3 on the DNA are not certain, so only TCRdb's listed CDR3 is given. The chain carries TRBV10-3 and TRBJ2-1; TRBD1, the table's D call, was not compared with the DNA. Germline lookup yields CDR1 ENHRY and CDR2 SYGVKD. The CDR3 comprises 16 residues, both ends counted. This CDR3 reads CAIQEYGTDAGYTFGS.

This clonotype was found a few times. The chain is built from TRBV4-1 and TRBJ2-7; 7 nucleotides line up with TRBD2. After removal of 4 bases from V and 0 bases from J, the junction contained 12 bases not matched to a gene. Germline V lookup: CDR1 MGHRA, CDR2 YSYEKL. This CDR3 has 17 residues. The CDR3 region is CASSLEIAGTPSYEQYF. The CDR3 bases are TGCGCCAGCAGCCTCGAAATAGCGGGCACCCCCTCCTACGAGCAGTACTTC.

This clonotype was counted between two and nine times. This CDR3 reads CSVQPEAFF. CDR3 DNA sequence: TGCAGCGTCCAACCGGAAGCTTTCTTT. V usage is TRBV29-1 and J usage is TRBJ1-1, with D unclear. Germline V gene sequence: CDR1 SQVTM, CDR2 ANQGSEA. The CDR3 contains 9 residues. The V gene lost 6 bases and the J gene lost 8 bases, with 7 bases spanning the gap.

The J gene is TRBJ2-3, the V gene TRBV6-5, with TRBD2 identical over 15 bases. The CDR3 loop spans 16 amino acids. Germline assignment: CDR1 MNHEY and CDR2 SVGAGI. The V gene end was trimmed by 6 bases and the J gene end by 5 bases; junction bases not matched to a gene: 6. In DNA form, the CDR3 reads TGTGCCAGCAGCCGGGGACTAGCGGGAGGAGTAGATACGCAGTATTTT. Encoded protein: CASSRGLAGGVDTQYF.

This clonotype has only a few counts. The CDR3 DNA sequence: TGTGCCAGCAGTTATTACCAGGGCCCAGAAGATGAGCAGTTCTTC. It translates to CASSYYQGPEDEQFF. The chain recombines TRBV6-4 with TRBJ2-1; D may be TRBD1 (5 bases). The CDR3 is 15 amino acids. The V end was cut by 5 bases, the J end by 8 bases, with 19 bases between. Germline V lookup: CDR1 MRHNA, CDR2 SNTAGT.

The chain joins TRBV27 to TRBJ2-4; TRBD1 agrees at 10 bases. The DNA matches TRBJ2-7 better at its end, which makes the J call doubtful. The CDR3 has 15 amino acids. Germline V lookup: CDR1 MNHEY, CDR2 SMNVEV (reference sequence). CDR3 sequence (DNA): TGTGCCAGCAGTTTGACAGGGGGCGTACTCTACGAGCAGTACTTC. Its protein product is CASSLTGGVLYEQYF.

Comments on this clonotype: Germline and junction disagree at one end, which may indicate a read error. The rearrangement joins TRBV2 to TRBJ2-7; D unresolved. The CDR3 contains 10 residues. Germline V gives CDR1 SNHLY, CDR2 FYNNEI. DNA for the CDR3: TGTGCCAGCAGTAGATACGGGCAGTACTTC. Its protein product is CASSRYGQYF.

The chain couples TRBV6-6 to TRBJ1-2; D gene ambiguous. V lost 6 bases, J lost 4 bases, and 15 bases lay in between. Per germline, CDR1 MNHNY and CDR2 SVGAGI (reference sequence). The CDR3 totals 14 residues. CDR3 DNA sequence: TGTGCCAGCAGCCCCCACGCAGGTGGCTATGGCTACACCTTC. Translating gives CASSPHAGGYGYTF.

A remark on this clonotype: This sequence may be a read error, since a much larger clone differs from it by one base. The chain employs TRBV12-3 or TRBV12-4 and TRBJ2-3, with D tentatively TRBD1 (6 bases). V gave up 7 bases and J gave up 3 bases, with 20 bases separating them. The CDR3 totals 16 residues. The DNA for the CDR3 is TGTGCCAGCACCGTCAGACAGGACTCTCGAACAGATACGCAGTATTTT. Encoded protein: CASTVRQDSRTDTQYF.